The rows below give T cell receptor beta chains drawn from one sample of a study of T cell responses to AZD1222 COVID-19 vaccine. Profiling relied on immunoSEQ multiplex PCR, and the TCRdb table lists in-frame clones only, not all of them. The sample gives under 80,000 clones, about nine tenths of which show up once; approximately 19% is in the top ten. The material sequenced was peripheral blood, taken on day 0 of AZD1222 vaccination. The source of these receptors is an adult in good health. Both conserved end residues are part of each CDR3. Fields, in order: V gene, clone size, J gene, D gene, CDR3 DNA, CDR3 protein. D genes are given only for firm matches. Clone size, where shown, is once, few, many, or a class for clones that have expanded.

TRBV11-3	.	TRBJ2-1	TRBD2	TGTGCCAGCAGCTTAGAGGCTAGCGGGGGACTCAATGAGCAGTTCTTC	CASSLEASGGLNEQFF
TRBV13	.	TRBJ2-7	.	TGTGCCAGCAGCCAGGCTCCATCCTACGAGCAGTACTTC	CASSQAPSYEQYF
TRBV5-1	.	TRBJ1-6	.	TGCGCCAGCAGCCTAGGGACATATAATTCACCCCTCCACTTT	CASSLGTYNSPLHF
TRBV15	.	TRBJ1-3	TRBD1	TGTGCCACCAGCAGGGCCCCAGGGGGCTCTGGAAACACCATATATTTT	CATSRAPGGSGNTIYF
TRBV7-6	.	TRBJ2-7	.	TGTGCCAGCAGCCCCTCATCGGGTGGTGGGTCCTACGAGCAGTACTTC	CASSPSSGGGSYEQYF
TRBV19	.	TRBJ2-1	.	TGTGCCAGTAGTGTATGGGCCCCCGGTAGTGAGCAGTTCTTC	CASSVWAPGSEQFF
TRBV6-5	few	TRBJ1-6	.	TGTGCCAGCAGTCAGATCGCAGGAAACTCACCCCTCCACTTT	CASSQIAGNSPLHF
TRBV18	.	TRBJ2-3	TRBD2	TGTGCCAGCTCACTACAGACTAGCGATACGCAGTATTTT	CASSLQTSDTQYF
TRBV11-2	.	TRBJ2-1	.	TGTGCCAGCAGCCAGGGAGGGGGGTCCTACAATGAGCAGTTCTTC	CASSQGGGSYNEQFF
TRBV19	.	TRBJ1-2	.	TGTGCCAGTAGTATAAGGGGCCAAGGCTACACCTTC	CASSIRGQGYTF
TRBV10-3	.	TRBJ2-2	.	TGTGCCATCATGAGGGGGGGCCCGAACACCGGGGAGCTGTTTTTT	CAIMRGGPNTGELFF
TRBV27	.	TRBJ2-7	TRBD1	TGTGCCAGGACGACAGGGTCACGCGAGCAGTACTTC	CARTTGSREQYF
TRBV6-5	.	TRBJ1-3	.	TGTGCCAGCAGTATAGCGGGATCTGGAAACACCATATATTTT	CASSIAGSGNTIYF
TRBV7-3	once	TRBJ2-5	.	TGTGCCAGCAGCCCACACCTCGGGGCGATGAGGGGTCGGGAGACCCAGTACTTC	CASSPHLGAMRGRETQYF
TRBV21-1	.	TRBJ2-2	.	TGTGCCAGCAGCACGCTAGCGGGAGCCTGGAACACCGGGGAGCTGTTTTTT	CASSTLAGAWNTGELFF